The rows below give T cell receptor beta chains drawn from one sample of a study of T cells after yellow fever vaccination. TCRdb passed the 5' RACE reads through MiXCR, listing each CDR3 protein once. The sample lists 200,000 to 300,000 distinct CDR3 sequences; about 7% were seen once. The sample in question was CD4+ T cells sorted from PBMCs, obtained 15 days after the yellow fever booster vaccination. The origin of the receptors is a man aged 25 to 40 who received the YFV17D yellow fever vaccine. The CDR3 runs from the conserved cysteine through the conserved F or W. The D gene is left open where the match is weak. A row's size may be missing; if present it is once, few, many or a size class.

clone_size d_call j_call cdr3_length v_call cdr3_nt cdr3_aa
- - TRBJ2-7 16 TRBV6-5 TGTGCCAGCAGTTCCTATCCTCGGGGCGGGGACTACGAGCAGTACTTC CASSSYPRGGDYEQYF
- TRBD1 TRBJ1-2 13 TRBV7-9 TGTGCCAGCAGCCCCGACAGGGCGGGAGGCTACACCTTC CASSPDRAGGYTF
many - TRBJ2-3 12 TRBV20-1 TGCAGTGCTAGAGACAGAGGGGATACGCAGTATTTT CSARDRGDTQYF
- - TRBJ2-7 14 TRBV7-2 TGTGCCAGCAGCACACAGACAGCAGCCTACGAGCAGTACTTC CASSTQTAAYEQYF
- - TRBJ2-7 14 TRBV7-2 TGTGCCAGCAGCCCTTTTTGGCGTTCCTACGAGCAGTACTTC CASSPFWRSYEQYF
many - TRBJ2-1 15 TRBV6-5 TGTGCCAGCAGTTACTCGAAGGCAGGGAAATATGAGCAGTTCTTC CASSYSKAGKYEQFF
- - TRBJ1-1 15 TRBV12-3/TRBV12-4 TGTGCCAGCAGTTTAAGGGGGGGGAGGGGGACTGAAGCTTTCTTT CASSLRGGRGTEAFF
few - TRBJ1-2 14 TRBV4-3 TGCGCCAGCAGCCAGACTGACAGGACCTATGGCTACACCTTC CASSQTDRTYGYTF
few - TRBJ1-5 15 TRBV7-6 TGTGCCAGCAGCGCAGCAGGGTTTAGCAATCAGCCCCAGCATTTT CASSAAGFSNQPQHF
- - TRBJ2-2 17 TRBV19 TGTGCCAGTAGAGAGACCGGACTTAGCGAGTCCACCGGGGAGCTGTTTTTT CASRETGLSESTGELFF
- - TRBJ2-2 15 TRBV5-1 TGCGCCAGCAGCTTGCTGGGGGCGGTGACCGGGGAGCTGTTTTTT CASSLLGAVTGELFF
few TRBD1 TRBJ2-7 14 TRBV6-1 TGTGCCAGCAGTGAAGGACAGGGGTTGGGTGAGCAGTACTTC CASSEGQGLGEQYF
- - TRBJ2-7 15 TRBV5-4 TGTGCCAGCAGCTTGGCGGAACAGACACCCTACGAGCAGTACTTC CASSLAEQTPYEQYF
- - TRBJ2-1 15 TRBV4-3 TGCGCCAGCGCGACTAACGGAGGGGACTACAATGAGCAGTTCTTC CASATNGGDYNEQFF
many - TRBJ2-1 15 TRBV7-2 TGTGCCAGCAGGGTATGGTCAAGCACCTCCGATGAGCAGTTCTTC CASRVWSSTSDEQFF
- - TRBJ1-1 14 TRBV20-1 TGCAGTGCTAGGAGGGGGGGCGTGAACACTGAAGCTTTCTTT CSARRGGVNTEAFF
few - TRBJ1-5 14 TRBV12-3/TRBV12-4 TGTGCCAGCAGTTTTGAGAGTGGTAATCAGCCCCAGCATTTT CASSFESGNQPQHF
few - TRBJ1-1 14 TRBV20-1 TGCAGTGCTAGGAGACAGGCCCTTAACACTGAAGCTTTCTTT CSARRQALNTEAFF
- TRBD2 TRBJ2-7 13 TRBV6-6 TGTGCCAGCAGTGTGACTAGCGGATACGAGCAGTACTTC CASSVTSGYEQYF
many TRBD1 TRBJ2-1 16 TRBV6-2/TRBV6-3 TGTGCCAGCCACCAGATTCGACAGGGTTTTTTCAATGAGCAGTTCTTC CASHQIRQGFFNEQFF
few TRBD2 TRBJ2-2 22 TRBV20-1 TGCAGAGACATCAGAGGCGGGAGGACCGTTAGGTTATTAGAGGAGGCCTCCGGGGAGCTGTTTTTT CRDIRGGRTVRLLEEASGELFF
many - TRBJ2-7 16 TRBV12-3/TRBV12-4 TGTGCCAGCAGTCCCTCCTCGCTGGGACCCCACCACGAGCAGTACTTC CASSPSSLGPHHEQYF
- TRBD1 TRBJ1-5 16 TRBV10-3 TGTGCCATCAGTGAGTCCGGGACAGGGGGCTCTCAGCCCCAGCATTTT CAISESGTGGSQPQHF
many TRBD2 TRBJ2-1 14 TRBV20-1 TGCAGTGCTAGATACAGCGGGGACTACAATGAGCAGTTCTTC CSARYSGDYNEQFF
many - TRBJ1-1 19 TRBV18 TGTGCCAGCTCACTTACCACCCTCATGGGCGCCAGAGGGAACACTGAAGCTTTCTTT CASSLTTLMGARGNTEAFF
- - TRBJ2-2 19 TRBV5-1 TGCGCCAGCAGTGTTCTGGGTCCTCGAGGGGCCTCGAACACCGGGGAGCTGTTTTTT CASSVLGPRGASNTGELFF
many TRBD2 TRBJ2-3 18 TRBV6-1 TGTGCCAGCAGCAACGGGATCACAGCGGGAGGGGTGACAGATACGCAGTATTTT CASSNGITAGGVTDTQYF
many TRBD2 TRBJ2-1 14 TRBV20-1 TGCAGTGCAAATGTAGCGGGAGGGCTTACTGAGCAGTTCTTC CSANVAGGLTEQFF
- - TRBJ2-3 16 TRBV21-1 TGTGCCAGTACCACGGGACTAGCAGGATCTACAGATACGCAGTATTTT CASTTGLAGSTDTQYF
few - TRBJ1-1 14 TRBV19 TGTGCCAGTAGTAAGACAGGAGTGAACACTGAAGCTTTCTTT CASSKTGVNTEAFF
- TRBD2 TRBJ2-7 15 TRBV6-5 TGTGCCAGCAGTTACTCGGAGCGGGGCGGTTCCGAGCAGTACTTC CASSYSERGGSEQYF
many - TRBJ2-1 15 TRBV20-1 TGCAGTGCTAGAGATCAGGAGGGATTCCACAATGAGCAGTTCTTC CSARDQEGFHNEQFF
- TRBD2 TRBJ2-3 16 TRBV5-4 TGTGCCAGCAGCTTGGGCAGCGGGAGTGTCTCAGATACGCAGTATTTT CASSLGSGSVSDTQYF
few TRBD2 TRBJ2-5 17 TRBV5-1 TGCGCCAGCAGCTTCGGACCTAGCGGACCCAAGAGAGAGACCCAGTACTTC CASSFGPSGPKRETQYF
- - TRBJ1-5 15 TRBV5-5 TGTGCCAGCAGCTTGTATCGAGATAGCAATCAGCCCCAGCATTTT CASSLYRDSNQPQHF
many - TRBJ2-2 13 TRBV2 TGTGCCAGCAGCTCAGTGGCGGCCGGGGAGCTGTTTTTT CASSSVAAGELFF